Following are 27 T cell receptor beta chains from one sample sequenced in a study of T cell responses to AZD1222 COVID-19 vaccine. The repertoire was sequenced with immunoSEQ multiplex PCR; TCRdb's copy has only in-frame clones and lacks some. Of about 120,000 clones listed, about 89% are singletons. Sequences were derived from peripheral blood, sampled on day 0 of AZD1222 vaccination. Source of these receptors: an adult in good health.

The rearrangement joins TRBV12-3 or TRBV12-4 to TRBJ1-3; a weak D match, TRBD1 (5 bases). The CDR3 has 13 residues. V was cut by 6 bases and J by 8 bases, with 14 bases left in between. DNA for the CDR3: TGTGCCAGCAGCTTGGGGGGACGGGACACCATATATTTT. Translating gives CASSLGGRDTIYF.

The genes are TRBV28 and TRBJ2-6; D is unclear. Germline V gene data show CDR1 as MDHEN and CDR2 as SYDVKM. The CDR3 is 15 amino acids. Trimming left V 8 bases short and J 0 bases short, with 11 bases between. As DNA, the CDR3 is TGTGCCAGCTTCACGAGGCGCTCTGGGGCCAACGTCCTGACTTTC. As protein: CASFTRRSGANVLTF.

The CDR3 loop reads CASSLDPGWNTEAFF. CDR3 nucleotides: TGTGCCAGCAGCTTAGACCCGGGTTGGAACACTGAAGCTTTCTTT. V gene TRBV7-8 combines with J gene TRBJ1-1, with D unresolved. This CDR3 is 15 amino acids long. Between the trimmed V and J ends, which lost 1 base and 1 base, there was a span of 10 bases. CDR1 is SGHVS and CDR2 is FQNEAQ in the germline V gene.

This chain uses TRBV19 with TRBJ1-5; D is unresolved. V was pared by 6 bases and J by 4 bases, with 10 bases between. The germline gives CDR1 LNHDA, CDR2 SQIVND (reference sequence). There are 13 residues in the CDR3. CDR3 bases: TGTGCCAGTAGGAGGGAGCGTAATCAGCCCCAGCATTTT. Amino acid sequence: CASRRERNQPQHF.

The CDR3 spells CASSYWTGRYEQFF. DNA of the CDR3: TGTGCCAGCAGTTACTGGACAGGGAGGTACGAGCAGTTCTTC. The chain links TRBV6-5 to TRBJ2-1; TRBD1 aligns across 8 bases. V lost 1 base, J lost 10 bases, and 6 bases stayed unmatched. CDR1 is MNHEY, CDR2 SVGAGI, per germline. The CDR3 has 14 residues.

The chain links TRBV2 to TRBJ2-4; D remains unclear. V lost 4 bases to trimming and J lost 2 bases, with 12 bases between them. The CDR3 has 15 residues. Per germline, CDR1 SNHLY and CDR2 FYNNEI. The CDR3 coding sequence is TGTGCCAGCAGTGTGGACGGGTTAACCAAAAACATTCAGTACTTC. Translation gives CASSVDGLTKNIQYF.

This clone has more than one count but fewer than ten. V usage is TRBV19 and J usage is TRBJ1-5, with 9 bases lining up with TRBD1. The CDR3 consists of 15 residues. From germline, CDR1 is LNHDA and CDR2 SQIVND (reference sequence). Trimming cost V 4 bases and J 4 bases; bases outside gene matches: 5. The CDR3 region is CASSTQQGANQPQHF. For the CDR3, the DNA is TGTGCCAGTAGTACCCAACAGGGGGCGAATCAGCCCCAGCATTTT.

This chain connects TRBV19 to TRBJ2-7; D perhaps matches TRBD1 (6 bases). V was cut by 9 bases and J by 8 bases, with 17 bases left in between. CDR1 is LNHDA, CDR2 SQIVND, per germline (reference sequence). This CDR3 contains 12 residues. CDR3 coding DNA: TGTGCCAGCACAGGGTTTGGAGATAAGCAGTACTTC. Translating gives CASTGFGDKQYF.

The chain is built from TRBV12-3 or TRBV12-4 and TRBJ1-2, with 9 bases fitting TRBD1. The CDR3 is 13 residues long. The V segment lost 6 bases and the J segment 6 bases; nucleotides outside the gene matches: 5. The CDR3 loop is CASRPGQGHGYTF. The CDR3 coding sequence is TGTGCCAGCAGACCAGGACAGGGGCATGGCTACACCTTC.

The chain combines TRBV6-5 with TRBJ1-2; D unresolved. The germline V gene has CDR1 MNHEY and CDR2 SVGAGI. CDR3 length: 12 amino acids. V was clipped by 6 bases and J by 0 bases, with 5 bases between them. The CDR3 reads CASRTSNYGYTF. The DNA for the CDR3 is TGTGCCAGCAGAACCTCTAACTATGGCTACACCTTC.

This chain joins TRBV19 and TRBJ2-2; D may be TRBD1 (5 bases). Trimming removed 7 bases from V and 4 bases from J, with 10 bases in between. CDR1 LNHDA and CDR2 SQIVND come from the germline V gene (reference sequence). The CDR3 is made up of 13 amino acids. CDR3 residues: CASIHRSTGELFF. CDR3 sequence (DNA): TGTGCCAGTATCCACAGGAGCACCGGGGAGCTGTTTTTT.

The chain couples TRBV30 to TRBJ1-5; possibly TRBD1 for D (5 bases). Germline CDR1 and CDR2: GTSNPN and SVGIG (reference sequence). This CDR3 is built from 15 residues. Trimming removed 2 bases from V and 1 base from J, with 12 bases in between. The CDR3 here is CAWSFGGGSNQPQHF. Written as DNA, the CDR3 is TGTGCCTGGAGTTTCGGGGGAGGAAGCAATCAGCCCCAGCATTTT.

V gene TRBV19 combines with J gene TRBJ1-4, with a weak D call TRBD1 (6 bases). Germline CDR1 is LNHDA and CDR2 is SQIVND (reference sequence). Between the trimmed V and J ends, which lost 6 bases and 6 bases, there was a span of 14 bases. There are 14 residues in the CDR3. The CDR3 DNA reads TGTGCCAGTAGGACCCCGGGGGCAGATGAAAAACTGTTTTTT. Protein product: CASRTPGADEKLFF.

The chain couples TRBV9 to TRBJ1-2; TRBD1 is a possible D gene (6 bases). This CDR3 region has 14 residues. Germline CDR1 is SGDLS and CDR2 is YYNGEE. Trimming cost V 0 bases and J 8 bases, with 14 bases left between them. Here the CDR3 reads CASSVGRGPGGYTF. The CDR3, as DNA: TGTGCCAGCAGCGTAGGGCGGGGGCCGGGCGGCTACACCTTC.

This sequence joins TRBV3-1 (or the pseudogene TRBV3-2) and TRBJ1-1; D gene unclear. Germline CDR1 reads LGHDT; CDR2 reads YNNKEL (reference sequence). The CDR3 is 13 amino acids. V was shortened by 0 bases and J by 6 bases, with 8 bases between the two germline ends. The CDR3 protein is CASSQDGRAEAFF. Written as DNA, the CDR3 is TGTGCCAGCAGCCAAGATGGTAGGGCTGAAGCTTTCTTT.

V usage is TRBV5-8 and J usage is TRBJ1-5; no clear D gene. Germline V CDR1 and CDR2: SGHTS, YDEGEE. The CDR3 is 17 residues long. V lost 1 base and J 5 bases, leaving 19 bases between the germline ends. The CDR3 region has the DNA TGTGCCAGCAGCTTGCGGGCCCCCGGGGAGGGCGATCAGCCCCAGCATTTT. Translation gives CASSLRAPGEGDQPQHF. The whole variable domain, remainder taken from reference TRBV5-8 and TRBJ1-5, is EAGVTQSPTHLIKTRGQQATLRCSPISGHTSVYWYQQALGLGLQFLLWYDEGEERNRGNFPPRFSGRQFPNYSSELNVNALELEDSALYLCASSLRAPGEGDQPQHFGDGTRLSIL.

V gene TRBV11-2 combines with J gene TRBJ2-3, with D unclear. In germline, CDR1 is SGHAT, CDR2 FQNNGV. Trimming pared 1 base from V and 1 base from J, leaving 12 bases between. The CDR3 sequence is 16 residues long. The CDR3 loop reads CASSLGLLIRTDTQYF. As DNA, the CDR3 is TGTGCCAGCAGCTTAGGTTTACTGATACGCACAGATACGCAGTATTTT.

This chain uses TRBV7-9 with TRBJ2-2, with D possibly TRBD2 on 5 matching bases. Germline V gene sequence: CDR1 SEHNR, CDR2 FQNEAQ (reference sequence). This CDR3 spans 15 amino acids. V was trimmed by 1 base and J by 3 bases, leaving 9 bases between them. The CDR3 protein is CASSLGGMDTGELFF. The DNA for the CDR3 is TGTGCCAGCAGCTTAGGAGGGATGGACACCGGGGAGCTGTTTTTT.

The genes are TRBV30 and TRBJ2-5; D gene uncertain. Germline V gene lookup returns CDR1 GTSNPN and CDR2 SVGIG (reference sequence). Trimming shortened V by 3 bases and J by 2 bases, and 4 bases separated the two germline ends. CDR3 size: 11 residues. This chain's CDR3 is CAWRRQETQYF. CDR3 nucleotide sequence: TGTGCCTGGAGACGACAAGAGACCCAGTACTTC.

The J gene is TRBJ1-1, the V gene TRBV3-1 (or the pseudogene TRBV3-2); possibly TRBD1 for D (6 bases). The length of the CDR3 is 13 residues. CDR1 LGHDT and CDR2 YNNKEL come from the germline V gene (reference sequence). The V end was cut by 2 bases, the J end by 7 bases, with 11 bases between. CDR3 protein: CASSQHTGIEAFF. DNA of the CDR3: TGTGCCAGCAGCCAACATACAGGGATTGAAGCTTTCTTT.

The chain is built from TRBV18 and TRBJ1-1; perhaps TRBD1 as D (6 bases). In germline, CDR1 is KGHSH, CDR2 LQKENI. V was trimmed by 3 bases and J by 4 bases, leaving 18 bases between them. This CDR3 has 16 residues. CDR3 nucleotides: TGTGCCAGCTCACCCAAAGCGACAGGTAGGGGCACTGAAGCTTTCTTT. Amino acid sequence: CASSPKATGRGTEAFF.

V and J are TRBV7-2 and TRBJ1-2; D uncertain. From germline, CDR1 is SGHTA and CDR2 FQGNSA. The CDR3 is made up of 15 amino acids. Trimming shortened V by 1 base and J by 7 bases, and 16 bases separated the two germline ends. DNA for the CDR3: TGTGCCAGCAGCTTAGTTGGAGGGCAGACGGTTGGCTACACCTTC. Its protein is CASSLVGGQTVGYTF.

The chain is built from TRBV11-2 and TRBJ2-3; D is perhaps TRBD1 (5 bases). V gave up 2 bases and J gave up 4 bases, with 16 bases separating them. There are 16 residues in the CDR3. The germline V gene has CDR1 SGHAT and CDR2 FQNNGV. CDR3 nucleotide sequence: TGTGCCAGCAGCTTATTTGGGGCAGTATCCTCAGATACGCAGTATTTT. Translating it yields CASSLFGAVSSDTQYF.

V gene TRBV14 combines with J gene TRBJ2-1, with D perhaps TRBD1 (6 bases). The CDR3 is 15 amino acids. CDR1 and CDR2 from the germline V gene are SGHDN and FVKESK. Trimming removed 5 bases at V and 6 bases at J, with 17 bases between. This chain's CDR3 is CASSSRTLQGNEQFF. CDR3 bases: TGTGCCAGCAGCTCCAGAACGTTACAGGGCAATGAGCAGTTCTTC.

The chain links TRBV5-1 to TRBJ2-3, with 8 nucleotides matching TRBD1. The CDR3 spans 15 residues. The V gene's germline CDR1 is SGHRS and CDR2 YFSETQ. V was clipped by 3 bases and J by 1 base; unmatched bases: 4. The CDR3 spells CASSSQGVGTDTQYF. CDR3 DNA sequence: TGCGCCAGCAGCTCACAGGGGGTCGGCACAGATACGCAGTATTTT.

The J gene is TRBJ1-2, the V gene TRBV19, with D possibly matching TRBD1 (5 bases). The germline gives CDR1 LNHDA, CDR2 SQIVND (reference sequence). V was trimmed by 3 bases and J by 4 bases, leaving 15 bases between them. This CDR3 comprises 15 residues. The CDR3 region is CASSIFNRQGYGYTF. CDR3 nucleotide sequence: TGTGCCAGTAGTATCTTTAACCGGCAGGGCTATGGCTACACCTTC. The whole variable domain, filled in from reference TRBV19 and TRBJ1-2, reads DGGITQSPKYLFRKEGQNVTLSCEQNLNHDAMYWYRQDPGQGLRLIYYSQIVNDFQKGDIAEGYSVSREKKESFPLTVTSAQKNPTAFYLCASSIFNRQGYGYTFGSGTRLTVV.

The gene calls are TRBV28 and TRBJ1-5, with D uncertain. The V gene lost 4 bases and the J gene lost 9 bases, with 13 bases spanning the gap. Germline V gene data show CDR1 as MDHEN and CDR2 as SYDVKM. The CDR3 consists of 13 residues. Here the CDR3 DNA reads TGTGCCAGCAGTTCGGTCGGCTCGGGGCCCCAGCATTTT. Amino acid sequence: CASSSVGSGPQHF.